The present T cell receptor (beta chain) was sequenced within a study of blood T cell repertoires in COVID-19. Study details: Specimens from acute and convalescent COVID-19 originated in the United States, Italy and Spain. T cells, B-cell-depleted T cells, or PBMCs supplied cDNA or gDNA.

The germline V gene encodes CDR1 MNHNY and CDR2 SVGAGI (reference sequence). Deletions cut 10 bases from V and 5 bases from J, with 19 bases between. The CDR3 is made up of 14 amino acids. The Seattle patients, enrolled during active infection, were followed longitudinally. In the authors' methods: Quantification of nucleated cells was approximated via reference gene primer amplification. Repertoires were generated with immunoSEQ multiplex PCR, while TCRdb's copy carries only in-frame clones and drops some. D and trimming come from the DNA, and the V and J calls and clone size come from that table. The sample has over 120,000 clones, roughly 83% seen once; the top ten hold around 5%.

This chain links TRBV6-6 with TRBJ2-3, with D perhaps matching TRBD1 (8 bases). Sequencing was carried out using peripheral blood. The TCR originated in a woman in her 70s with COVID-19, enrolled during active disease. The CDR3 DNA sequence: TGTGCCACCCACAGGGGGGGCGGGGGAGATACGCAGTATTTT. Translating gives CATHRGGGGDTQYF.